This TCR beta chain was captured in a study of vaccination and CD4 T cells after COVID-19. Study information: Investigators drew the post-COVID samples a median approximately 92 days after diagnosis, with a range of 35 to 161.

A few counts support this clonotype. Its antigen is undetermined. The treatment is: approximately nine-day PBMC culture with coronavirus spike peptide pools or control peptides (ViraFEST assay). The CDR3 extends over 14 amino acids. After removal of 6 bases from V and 6 bases from J, the junction contained 5 bases not matched to a gene. Germline V gene sequence: CDR1 LNHDA, CDR2 SQIVND (reference sequence). With the Oncomine TCR Beta short-read assay, DNA from cultured CD4+ T cells was sequenced. Once CD4+ T cells had been cultured, genomic DNA was extracted from them. A single record per CDR3 protein comes from TCRdb applying MiXCR to the PCR reads. The table records about 19,000 distinct CDR3 sequences, around 23% of them present only once.

The chain has TRBV19 and TRBJ1-5, with 10 nucleotides matching TRBD1. Sequencing was carried out using cultured CD4+ T cells from blood. The receptor was isolated from a human donor with COVID-19. The chain's CDR3 is CASSGRTGGQPQHF. The DNA of the CDR3 is TGTGCCAGTAGCGGGAGGACAGGGGGTCAGCCCCAGCATTTT.